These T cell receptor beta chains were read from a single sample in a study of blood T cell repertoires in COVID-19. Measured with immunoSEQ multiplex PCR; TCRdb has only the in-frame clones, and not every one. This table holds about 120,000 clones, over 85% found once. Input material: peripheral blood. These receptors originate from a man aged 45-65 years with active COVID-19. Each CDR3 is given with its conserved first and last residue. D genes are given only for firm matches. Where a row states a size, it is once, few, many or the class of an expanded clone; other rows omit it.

CASSQEEGLNTGELFF,TGTGCCAGCAGCCAAGAGGAGGGTCTGAACACCGGGGAGCTGTTTTTT,TRBV4-2,once,.,TRBJ2-2
CASGQTYEQYF,TGTGCCAGCGGGCAGACCTACGAGCAGTACTTC,TRBV6-5,.,.,TRBJ2-7
CASSQGLGVDSTDTQYF,TGTGCCAGCAGCCAAGGGCTCGGGGTAGATAGCACAGATACGCAGTATTTT,TRBV4-2,.,.,TRBJ2-3
CASSLSGTGRYEQYF,TGTGCCAGCAGCTTATCCGGGACAGGGAGGTACGAGCAGTACTTC,TRBV7-8,once,TRBD1,TRBJ2-7
CASSPNGTGWNTEAFF,TGTGCCAGCAGCCCCAACGGGACAGGGTGGAACACTGAAGCTTTCTTT,TRBV14,.,TRBD1,TRBJ1-1
CASSLILAGSTYNEQFF,TGTGCCAGCAGCTTAATCCTAGCGGGAAGCACCTACAATGAGCAGTTCTTC,TRBV7-9,.,TRBD2,TRBJ2-1
CASSQGLAGGYNEQFF,TGTGCCAGCAGCCAAGGCCTAGCGGGAGGGTACAATGAGCAGTTCTTC,TRBV3-1/TRBV3-2,.,TRBD2,TRBJ2-1
CASSRDTGVNEKLFF,TGTGCCAGCAGCCGTGACACAGGGGTAAATGAAAAACTGTTTTTT,TRBV5-4,.,TRBD1,TRBJ1-4
CASSQGAGPGNEKLFF,TGTGCCAGCAGCCAAGGGGCTGGGCCCGGTAATGAAAAACTGTTTTTT,TRBV3-1/TRBV3-2,.,.,TRBJ1-4
CASSLRTSGTYNEQFF,TGTGCCAGCAGCCTCAGAACTAGCGGAACATACAATGAGCAGTTCTTC,TRBV3-1/TRBV3-2,.,TRBD2,TRBJ2-1
CASSVQISNQPQHF,TGCGCCAGCAGCGTGCAGATTAGCAATCAGCCCCAGCATTTT,TRBV4-1,.,.,TRBJ1-5
CASSPRDRGGMNTEAFF,TGTGCCAGCTCACCACGGGACAGGGGGGGCATGAACACTGAAGCTTTCTTT,TRBV18,once,TRBD1,TRBJ1-1
CASSLAPGGGTDTQYF,TGCGCCAGCAGCTTGGCCCCGGGAGGGGGCACAGATACGCAGTATTTT,TRBV5-1,.,TRBD2,TRBJ2-3
CASSYPGQGADTQYF,TGCGCCAGCAGCTACCCGGGACAGGGCGCAGATACGCAGTATTTT,TRBV5-1,.,TRBD1,TRBJ2-3
CASSTDRAGNTIYF,TGTGCCAGCAGCACCGACAGGGCTGGAAACACCATATATTTT,TRBV5-4,.,TRBD1,TRBJ1-3
CASSPTGLGTGGYEQYF,TGCGCCAGCAGCCCTACGGGCCTCGGGACAGGGGGCTACGAGCAGTACTTC,TRBV5-1,.,TRBD1,TRBJ2-7
CATAGLDGKNIQYF,TGTGCCACCGCGGGACTAGATGGCAAAAACATTCAGTACTTC,TRBV10-3,.,TRBD2,TRBJ2-4
CASSPVRDQYEQYF,TGCGCCAGCAGCCCGGTACGGGATCAATACGAGCAGTACTTC,TRBV5-1,.,.,TRBJ2-7
CASSSSMGGYTEAFF,TGCGCCAGCAGCTCATCAATGGGGGGGTACACTGAAGCTTTCTTT,TRBV5-1,few,.,TRBJ1-1
CASSDRPNTEAFF,TGTGCCAGTAGTGACAGACCGAACACTGAAGCTTTCTTT,TRBV19,.,.,TRBJ1-1
CASSLTGGPEETQYF,TGCGCCAGCAGCTTGACGGGAGGGCCGGAAGAGACCCAGTACTTC,TRBV5-1,.,TRBD2,TRBJ2-5
CATSALGAGELFF,TGTGCCACCAGTGCTCTAGGGGCAGGGGAGCTGTTTTTT,TRBV24-1,.,.,TRBJ2-2
CATSDSLAGNYNEQFF,TGTGCCACCAGTGATTCACTAGCGGGGAACTACAATGAGCAGTTCTTC,TRBV24-1,.,TRBD2,TRBJ2-1
CAWSAHRQVNQPQHF,TGTGCCTGGAGTGCCCACAGACAGGTCAATCAGCCCCAGCATTTT,TRBV30,.,.,TRBJ1-5
CASRSLSPAGELFF,TGTGCCAGTAGGAGCTTGTCGCCCGCCGGGGAGCTGTTTTTT,TRBV19,.,.,TRBJ2-2
CASSWQRDRGSGETQYF,TGTGCCAGCAGCTGGCAGAGAGACAGGGGGAGTGGAGAGACCCAGTACTTC,TRBV7-2,.,TRBD1,TRBJ2-5
CSVIGVADTQYF,TGCAGCGTGATCGGGGTTGCGGATACGCAGTATTTT,TRBV29-1,.,.,TRBJ2-3
CASSPRGGGQETQYF,TGTGCCAGCAGCCCACGTGGGGGGGGCCAAGAGACCCAGTACTTC,TRBV7-7,.,TRBD2,TRBJ2-5
CSAEGQPSYGYTF,TGCAGCGCTGAGGGACAGCCTAGCTATGGCTACACCTTC,TRBV29-1,.,TRBD1,TRBJ1-2
CASSLGQTIQETQYF,TGTGCCAGCAGCTTAGGACAGACGATCCAAGAGACCCAGTACTTC,TRBV11-2,.,.,TRBJ2-5
CASSTLTGTYEQYF,TGTGCCAGCAGCACTTTGACAGGGACCTACGAGCAGTACTTC,TRBV11-2,.,TRBD1,TRBJ2-7
CASSWTSGIGEQFF,TGTGCCAGCAGCTGGACTAGCGGGATTGGAGAGCAGTTCTTC,TRBV5-6,.,TRBD2,TRBJ2-1
CASSLGRGSNQPQHF,TGCGCCAGCAGCCTGGGACGGGGGAGCAATCAGCCCCAGCATTTT,TRBV4-1,.,.,TRBJ1-5
CASSVAWDSQNTGELFF,TGTGCCAGCAGCGTAGCGTGGGACAGCCAGAACACCGGGGAGCTGTTTTTT,TRBV9,.,TRBD1,TRBJ2-2
CASSPGQGGTDTQYF,TGTGCCAGCTCACCTGGACAGGGGGGGACAGATACGCAGTATTTT,TRBV18,.,TRBD1,TRBJ2-3
CASSAETGTNEKLFF,TGTGCCAGCAGTGCGGAGACAGGGACTAATGAAAAACTGTTTTTT,TRBV2,once,TRBD1,TRBJ1-4
CASSVVNSGGAEQFF,TGTGCCAGCAGCGTTGTAAATAGCGGGGGGGCTGAGCAGTTCTTC,TRBV9,once,TRBD2,TRBJ2-1
CASSPGERNIQYF,TGTGCCAGCAGCCCCGGGGAACGAAACATTCAGTACTTC,TRBV11-3,.,.,TRBJ2-4
CASSFGGTGEDTQYF,TGTGCCAGCAGCTTCGGAGGGACAGGGGAAGATACGCAGTATTTT,TRBV7-3,.,TRBD1,TRBJ2-3
CAWRAQAGSEQFF,TGTGCCTGGAGGGCCCAAGCGGGAAGTGAGCAGTTCTTC,TRBV30,.,TRBD2,TRBJ2-1
CASSKDRVNEKLFF,TGCGCCAGCAGCAAGGACAGGGTTAATGAAAAACTGTTTTTT,TRBV5-1,.,TRBD1,TRBJ1-4